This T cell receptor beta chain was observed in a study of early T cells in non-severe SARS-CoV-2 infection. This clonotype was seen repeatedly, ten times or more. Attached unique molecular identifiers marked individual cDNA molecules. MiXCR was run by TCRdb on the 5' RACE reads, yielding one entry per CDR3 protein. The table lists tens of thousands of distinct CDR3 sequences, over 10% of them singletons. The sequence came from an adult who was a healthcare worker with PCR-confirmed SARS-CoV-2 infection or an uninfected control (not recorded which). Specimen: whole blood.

The CDR3 DNA is TGTGCCAGCAGCCCTTTTCAGGGCTTCGAGCAGTACTTC. Protein: CASSPFQGFEQYF. The J gene is TRBJ2-7, the V gene TRBV7-9, with a possible D match to TRBD1 (5 bases). CDR1 is SEHNR, CDR2 FQNEAQ, per germline (reference sequence). Trimming took off 5 bases at V and 6 bases at J, with 14 bases between the two ends. This CDR3 has 13 residues.